These 18 T cell receptor beta chains came from one sample sequenced in a study of T cells in localized non-small cell lung cancer. Assay: immunoSEQ multiplex PCR; the TCRdb copy retains only in-frame clones and omits some. There are 75,000 to 80,000 clones in the sample; 75% to 85% occur only once, and nearly 9.5% lies in the top ten. The specimen comprised peripheral blood, sampled before any cancer treatment. The receptors derive from a female donor of 60 years or more with stage I lung adenocarcinoma.

The chain carries TRBV9 and TRBJ2-3; 8 positions match TRBD1. V dropped 0 bases and J dropped 0; count of bases not matched to a gene: 9. The V gene's germline CDR1 is SGDLS and CDR2 YYNGEE. There are 18 residues in the CDR3. The DNA for the CDR3 is TGTGCCAGCAGCGTAGACTCCGACAGGGGTTATAGCACAGATACGCAGTATTTT. Its protein is CASSVDSDRGYSTDTQYF.

V and J are TRBV19 and TRBJ1-1; 10 bases match TRBD1. The CDR3 is 17 amino acids. With V trimmed by 3 bases and J by 5 bases, 12 bases remained unmatched. Germline CDR1 and CDR2: LNHDA and SQIVND (reference sequence). Here the CDR3 reads CASSMDRHDRGQTEAFF. DNA for the CDR3: TGTGCCAGTAGTATGGATCGCCACGACAGGGGGCAAACTGAAGCTTTCTTT.

The chain uses TRBV6-1 and TRBJ1-1; D unclear. Germline V gene data show CDR1 as MNHNS and CDR2 as SASEGT. V was clipped by 5 bases and J by 3 bases, with 16 bases between them. The CDR3 runs 15 residues. CDR3 loop: CASSPMTTFDTEAFF. CDR3 DNA: TGTGCCAGCAGTCCTATGACTACGTTCGACACTGAAGCTTTCTTT.

J is TRBJ2-1 and V is TRBV9, with D possibly matching TRBD2 (6 bases). Germline V gene sequence: CDR1 SGDLS, CDR2 YYNGEE. Trimming left V 2 bases short and J 7 bases short, with 13 bases between. CDR3 length: 14 amino acids. The DNA for the CDR3 is TGTGCCAGCAGCGTGGCTATACTAGCAAATGAGCAGTTCTTC. Translation: CASSVAILANEQFF. The full variable domain, its missing parts supplied by reference TRBV9 and TRBJ2-1, is DSGVTQTPKHLITATGQRVTLRCSPRSGDLSVYWYQQSLDQGLQFLIQYYNGEERAKGNILERFSAQQFPDLHSELNLSSLELGDSALYFCASSVAILANEQFFGPGTRLTVL.

The chain carries TRBV30 and TRBJ1-3, with D perhaps matching TRBD1 (5 bases). Germline V CDR1 and CDR2: GTSNPN, SVGIG (reference sequence). V was pared by 4 bases and J by 7 bases, with 8 bases between. The CDR3 has 11 amino acids. The CDR3 DNA follows: TGTGCCTGGACAGGGTCGAACACCATATATTTT. It encodes CAWTGSNTIYF.

The gene calls are TRBV27 and TRBJ2-2; D may be TRBD2 (5 bases). This CDR3 spans 14 amino acids. CDR1 is MNHEY, CDR2 SMNVEV, per germline (reference sequence). V dropped 3 bases and J dropped 7 bases, with 12 bases sitting between them. DNA for the CDR3: TGTGCCAGCAGTTTTACTAGGGTCGGCGGGGAGCTGTTTTTT. As protein: CASSFTRVGGELFF.

In its sample, this clone ranks as medium-sized (0.01 to 0.1%). V is TRBV30 and J is TRBJ1-1, with D perhaps matching TRBD1 (6 bases). CDR3 length: 13 residues. V gave up 3 bases and J gave up 5 bases, with 13 bases separating them. Germline V gives CDR1 GTSNPN, CDR2 SVGIG (reference sequence). Here the CDR3 DNA reads TGTGCCTGGAGAGCTGACAGGAGGACTGAAGCTTTCTTT. Translation gives CAWRADRRTEAFF.

This clone was counted a single time. CDR3 sequence: CATSALNEQYF. The CDR3 DNA sequence: TGTGCCACCTCGGCCTTGAACGAGCAGTACTTC. The chain is built from TRBV19 and TRBJ2-7; D call uncertain. This CDR3 has 11 residues. Germline CDR1 reads LNHDA; CDR2 reads SQIVND (reference sequence). V lost 10 bases and J lost 5, with 12 bases in between.

The V and J genes are TRBV9 and TRBJ1-4, with D unresolved. Germline CDR1 and CDR2: SGDLS and YYNGEE. This CDR3 is built from 14 residues. The germline V and J ends were trimmed by 0 bases and 4 bases, with 7 bases remaining between them. The CDR3 coding sequence is TGTGCCAGCAGCGTAGCTTCCAATAATGAAAAACTGTTTTTT. This translates into CASSVASNNEKLFF.

The chain employs TRBV4-3 and TRBJ1-3; no clear D. V was pared by 3 bases and J by 0 bases, with 9 bases between. This CDR3 spans 15 amino acids. Germline loops: CDR1 LGHNA, CDR2 YSLEER. CDR3 sequence: CASSQDRGSGNTIYF. The CDR3 nucleotides are TGCGCCAGCAGCCAGGACCGCGGCTCTGGAAACACCATATATTTT.

The chain has TRBV29-1 and TRBJ1-1; D perhaps matches TRBD1 (5 bases). CDR3 length equals 16 residues. Germline CDR1 reads SQVTM; CDR2 reads ANQGSEA. V shed 5 bases and J shed 1 base, with 20 bases lying between them. CDR3 DNA sequence: TGCAGCGTTAGGGGTAGGCGGGACTTGTCGAACACTGAAGCTTTCTTT. This encodes CSVRGRRDLSNTEAFF.

The rearrangement joins TRBV9 to TRBJ1-2; 9 bases fit TRBD1. This CDR3 spans 18 amino acids. The ends lost 3 bases at V and 7 bases at J; junction bases unmatched: 19. The germline V gene encodes CDR1 SGDLS and CDR2 YYNGEE. The CDR3 sequence is CASSAYGRVMGQGLGYTF. Written as DNA, the CDR3 is TGTGCCAGCAGCGCCTACGGAAGGGTTATGGGACAGGGTCTTGGCTACACCTTC.

V usage is TRBV27 and J usage is TRBJ1-2, with unresolved D. The CDR3 has 15 residues. The germline V and J ends were trimmed by 5 bases and 2 bases, with 15 bases remaining between them. The V gene's germline CDR1 is MNHEY and CDR2 SMNVEV (reference sequence). The CDR3 loop is CASSPETTVNYGYTF. CDR3 DNA: TGTGCCAGCAGTCCCGAGACGACGGTCAACTATGGCTACACCTTC.

This sequence joins TRBV6-5 and TRBJ1-2; D unresolved. CDR3 length: 13 amino acids. V was pared by 5 bases and J by 8 bases, with 15 bases between. Germline CDR1 is MNHEY and CDR2 is SVGAGI. The CDR3, as DNA: TGTGCCAGCAGTAAATTGGACTTTTCGGGCTACACCTTC. This gives the protein CASSKLDFSGYTF.

The V and J genes are TRBV7-2 and TRBJ2-1; 10 positions agree with TRBD2. This CDR3 is 16 amino acids long. CDR1 SGHTA and CDR2 FQGNSA come from the germline V gene. V was clipped by 1 base and J by 1 base; unmatched bases: 1. CDR3 amino acids: CASSLGLAGSYNEQFF. The CDR3, as DNA: TGTGCCAGCAGCTTAGGACTAGCGGGTTCCTACAATGAGCAGTTCTTC.

This sequence joins TRBV19 and TRBJ1-2; no clear D. V was clipped by 7 bases and J by 5 bases, with 23 bases between them. Germline-derived CDR1 and CDR2 are LNHDA and SQIVND (reference sequence). The CDR3 length is 16 residues. The CDR3 loop reads CASTGASSSGDYGYTF. The DNA for the CDR3 is TGTGCCAGTACGGGAGCAAGCTCATCTGGGGATTATGGCTACACCTTC.

The V and J genes are TRBV9 and TRBJ1-2; D is ambiguous. This CDR3 comprises 17 residues. Germline V gene lookup returns CDR1 SGDLS and CDR2 YYNGEE. V was pared by 4 bases and J by 4 bases, with 23 bases between. The CDR3 reads CASSSSATADWSYGYTF. Written as DNA, the CDR3 is TGTGCCAGCAGCTCCAGTGCTACAGCCGACTGGAGCTATGGCTACACCTTC.

V is TRBV30 and J is TRBJ1-2, with TRBD1 matching 8 bases. V was clipped by 3 bases and J by 4 bases; unmatched bases: 10. Germline loops: CDR1 GTSNPN, CDR2 SVGIG (reference sequence). The CDR3 length is 15 residues. In DNA, the CDR3 is TGTGCCTGGAGCATAACAGGGGGAGGGGGCTATGGCTACACCTTC. As protein: CAWSITGGGGYGYTF.